Sequencing of this T cell receptor (beta chain) was carried out in a study of T cell repertoires in cytomegalovirus infection (dated by TCRdb to between 2018 and 2021). Concerning the study at large: Peptide stimulations targeted recently identified HLA-C-restricted CMV epitopes, whose presentation resists viral immunomodulation, together with well-studied HLA-B-restricted epitopes. Donor HLA type was relevant to the analysis, because carriage of CMV infection together with the matching HLA type was indicated by public TCR beta signatures.

Sample treatment or condition, as interpreted from the label and publication: in vitro stimulation with specific CMV peptide epitopes to enrich CMV-specific T cells. Results the study describes overall, beyond this receptor: The ex vivo response was dominated by HLA-C-restricted CMV-specific TCR beta clonotypes, and the single most frequent clonotype in two of eight donors was supplied by these HLA-C-restricted clonotypes. Cumulative frequency of public TCR beta family members discriminated carriers of CMV infection plus the relevant HLA type in this cohort and an independent roughly 340-donor cohort.

Sequenced using an Illumina HiSeq 1500. TCRdb handled the public reads itself, with Q25 trimming in fastp and clone calling in MiXCR, and kept productive beta chains. Here each entry gathers all rows of one CDR3 protein and keeps the most common genes and DNA. This sample holds approximately 1,000,000 distinct CDR3 sequences; approximately 31% were observed only once. The top ten constitute 13% of the sample. According to the germline V gene, CDR1 reads ENHRY and CDR2 reads SYGVKD. Ends trimmed: V by 7 bases, J by 4 bases; bases unmatched to a gene: 5. The CDR3 contains 13 residues, cysteine and phenylalanine counted. Kept here is only the CDR3 DNA, which spans 39 bases and is read in frame from base 1. This clonotype has just a few counts. It lacks a known antigen. Base-call qualities are not available, and no considerably larger clone is one nucleotide away.

The chain uses TRBV10-3 and TRBJ1-1; 8 junctional bases match TRBD1. The input for sequencing was cultured CD8+ T cells from PBMCs, taken from culture after CMV antigen stimulation. The source of this sequence is a human donor in good health (CMV status not recorded). Some clones in this sample may be carry-over from other donors' samples. The encoded CDR3 is CAINRGDGTEAFF. At the DNA level, the sequence is TGTGCCATCAACAGGGGGGATGGCACTGAAGCTTTCTTT.